Included here is one T cell receptor beta chain sequence, with context. These data come from a study of shared clonotypes between healthy human individuals. The method was immunoSEQ multiplex PCR; TCRdb's version includes in-frame clones alone and lacks a portion of them. The sample lists 950,000 to 1,100,000 clones, under 80% occurring once. Trimming removed 1 base from V and 8 bases from J, with 6 bases in between. Germline V gives CDR1 SGHDT, CDR2 YYEEEE. The CDR3 spans 11 residues. The sequenced material came from memory CD4+ T cells sorted from blood. Described subset: CD45RA-negative fraction. This clonotype was obtained from a man between 18 and 29 years old in good health. This chain joins TRBV5-6 and TRBJ1-1; D unclear. The CDR3 nucleotides are TGTGCCAGCAGCTTGCGAGCAGAAGCTTTCTTT. Translation: CASSLRAEAFF.